The rows below give T cell receptor beta chains drawn from one sample of a study of T cell responses to AZD1222 COVID-19 vaccine. Measured with immunoSEQ multiplex PCR; TCRdb has only the in-frame clones, and not every one. The sample consists of about 140,000 clones, just under 95% of them appearing once. The material sequenced was peripheral blood, taken on day 0 of AZD1222 vaccination. These receptors were collected from an adult in good health. CDR3s include the opening cysteine and the closing phenylalanine or tryptophan. The D gene is left open where the match is weak. Where a row states a size, it is once, few, many or the class of an expanded clone; other rows omit it.

d_gene	abundance	v_gene	j_gene	CDR3nt	CDR3aa
NA	NA	TRBV28	TRBJ2-1	TGTGCCAGCTGGACCCACGGTGAGCAGTTCTTC	CASWTHGEQFF
NA	NA	TRBV5-1	TRBJ2-2	TGCGCCAGCAGCTTGGCCTGGGGGGAGCTGTTTTTT	CASSLAWGELFF
NA	NA	TRBV6-6	TRBJ1-1	TGTGCCAGCAGTTACGATGGCCAAACGGGCACTGAAGCTTTCTTT	CASSYDGQTGTEAFF
NA	NA	TRBV3-1/TRBV3-2	TRBJ1-5	TGTGCCAGCAGCCAAGATCCGGCCGTCGATCAGCCCCAGCATTTT	CASSQDPAVDQPQHF
TRBD1	NA	TRBV27	TRBJ2-4	TGTGCCAGCAGTACCTGGACAGGGGGTGGAGACATTCAGTACTTC	CASSTWTGGGDIQYF
NA	NA	TRBV30	TRBJ2-7	TGTGCCTGGAGTGGCCGCAGGGTCTACGAGCAGTACTTC	CAWSGRRVYEQYF
TRBD1	NA	TRBV6-6	TRBJ1-5	TGTGCCAGCAGTCCAGGGACAGGCGTTATGGGCAATCAGCCCCAGCATTTT	CASSPGTGVMGNQPQHF
NA	once	TRBV6-2/TRBV6-3	TRBJ1-5	TGTGCCAGCAGTTACGGTGGGGGCTATCAGCCCCAGCATTTT	CASSYGGGYQPQHF
TRBD2	NA	TRBV5-1	TRBJ2-3	TGCGCCAGCAGCTTCGGGGGGGGGCGCACAGATACGCAGTATTTT	CASSFGGGRTDTQYF
NA	NA	TRBV15	TRBJ1-5	TGTGCCACCAGCAGTACACGAACGATCCGCCGCCAGCCCCAGCATTTT	CATSSTRTIRRQPQHF